A single sample is the source of the 17 T cell receptor beta chains below, sequenced in a study of HIV-infected children after antiretroviral therapy interruption. RNA-based 3' RACE libraries used unique molecular identifiers. Using its own MiXCR run on the 3' RACE reads, TCRdb lists one record per CDR3 protein. The sample records fewer than 20,000 distinct CDR3 sequences, nearly 3.5% being singletons. Treatment given: PENTA 11 planned treatment interruption arm or continuous ART arm. This specimen consisted of CD45RA+ CD4+ T cells from PBMCs, obtained from a donor given antiretroviral therapy, either interrupted or continuous. Sample subset: naive CD4+ CD45RA+ CD45RO- T cells. These TCRs come from a child under 18 with HIV.

This clonotype was seen ten or more times. The V gene is TRBV20-1, the J gene TRBJ2-5; D might be TRBD1 (6 bases). Germline CDR1 is DFQATT and CDR2 is SNEGSKA (reference sequence). Trimming removed 6 bases at V and 9 bases at J, with 11 bases between. The CDR3 is 10 residues long. The CDR3 protein is CSAEGVAQYF. In nucleotides, the CDR3 is TGCAGTGCAGAGGGGGTGGCCCAGTACTTC.

In its sample, this clonotype is medium-sized. The chain has TRBV15 and TRBJ2-3; perhaps D is TRBD1 or TRBD2 (6 bases each). Germline V gives CDR1 LNHNV, CDR2 YYDKDF (reference sequence). This CDR3 region has 16 residues. With 0 bases removed from V and 3 bases from J, the gap between germline ends came to 13 bases. The CDR3: CATSRERAGTTDTQYF. CDR3 sequence (DNA): TGTGCCACCAGCAGAGAGAGGGCGGGGACAACAGATACGCAGTATTTT.

This clonotype was observed many times. The chain is built from TRBV5-5 and TRBJ2-7; TRBD1 matches at 8 bases. CDR1 is SGHKS and CDR2 is YYEKEE in the germline V gene (reference sequence). With V trimmed by 7 bases and J by 2 bases, 11 bases remained unmatched. The CDR3 runs 15 residues. The CDR3 bases are TGTGCCAGCTGCCTGACAGGGGACAGGACCTACGAGCAGTACTTC. Its protein is CASCLTGDRTYEQYF. The full variable domain, completed using reference TRBV5-5 and TRBJ2-7, is DAGVTQSPTHLIKTRGQQVTLRCSPISGHKSVSWYQQVLGQGPQFIFQYYEKEERGRGNFPDRFSARQFPNYSSELNVNALLLGDSALYLCASCLTGDRTYEQYFGPGTRLTVT.

By sample fraction, this clonotype is medium-sized (0.01 to 0.1%). This chain connects TRBV20-1 to TRBJ2-1; possible D gene TRBD2, 7 bases. V dropped 6 bases and J dropped 0 bases, with 15 bases sitting between them. The CDR3 consists of 15 residues. The germline CDR1 and CDR2 sequences are DFQATT and SNEGSKA (reference sequence). CDR3 region: CSAGGGHSSYNEQFF. DNA of the CDR3: TGCAGTGCGGGCGGGGGACACAGCTCCTACAATGAGCAGTTCTTC.

By share, this clonotype counts as medium-sized. CDR3 region: CSARGPTAVANYGYTF. CDR3 nucleotide sequence: TGCAGTGCTAGAGGACCGACAGCCGTTGCTAACTATGGCTACACCTTC. The chain couples TRBV20-1 to TRBJ1-2; possible D gene TRBD1, 5 bases. Germline V gene sequence: CDR1 DFQATT, CDR2 SNEGSKA (reference sequence). The CDR3 totals 16 residues. Trimming shortened V by 1 base and J by 0 bases, and 15 bases separated the two germline ends.

This clonotype was detected ten times or more. CDR3 nucleotide sequence: TGTGCCAGCAGTTATGAGATAGGGACTGAAGCTTTCTTT. It encodes CASSYEIGTEAFF. V and J are TRBV6-5 and TRBJ1-1; the D is unclear. This CDR3 has 13 amino acids. Germline CDR1 is MNHEY and CDR2 is SVGAGI. Trimming pared 3 bases from V and 5 bases from J, leaving 10 bases between.

This clonotype was seen repeatedly, ten times or more. The genes are TRBV28 and TRBJ1-3; tentatively, D is TRBD1 (5 bases). Germline lookup yields CDR1 MDHEN and CDR2 SYDVKM. The CDR3 has 16 residues. V dropped 6 bases and J dropped 0 bases, with 15 bases sitting between them. CDR3: CASSSMGGRSGNTIYF. The CDR3 DNA is TGTGCCAGCAGCTCTATGGGGGGTCGCTCTGGAAACACCATATATTTT.

This clonotype was seen at least ten times. J is TRBJ1-1 and V is TRBV20-1; 11 bases match TRBD1. This CDR3 comprises 13 residues. V lost 7 bases and J lost 6; bases outside the gene matches: 7. CDR1 is DFQATT and CDR2 is SNEGSKA in the germline V gene (reference sequence). DNA for the CDR3: TGCAGTGTTCGGGGACAGGGGGTCGCTGAAGCTTTCTTT. Its protein product is CSVRGQGVAEAFF.

This clonotype appeared many times. The chain is built from TRBV6-2 or TRBV6-3 and TRBJ1-5; no firm D call. The length of the CDR3 is 11 residues. Germline V lookup: CDR1 MNHEY, CDR2 SVGEGT. Trimming took 5 bases from V and 8 from J, leaving 7 bases between them. CDR3 region: CASSTGEPQHF. The CDR3 region has the DNA TGTGCCAGCAGTACTGGTGAGCCCCAGCATTTT.

This clonotype has ten or more counts. The chain links TRBV5-1 to TRBJ1-1; D may be TRBD1 (5 bases). V gave up 0 bases and J gave up 7 bases, with 13 bases separating them. Germline CDR1 is SGHRS and CDR2 is YFSETQ. The CDR3 totals 14 residues. The DNA of the CDR3 is TGCGCCAGCAGCTTGGGTCTCACGGGGGATGAAGCTTTCTTT. It is translated as CASSLGLTGDEAFF.

In this sample, this clonotype turned up many times. The rearrangement links TRBV20-1 to TRBJ2-3; D may be TRBD1 (5 bases). V was trimmed by 6 bases and J by 6 bases, leaving 10 bases between them. The CDR3 length is 11 residues. Germline-derived CDR1 and CDR2 are DFQATT and SNEGSKA (reference sequence). This chain's CDR3 is CSALRADTQYF. Here the CDR3 DNA reads TGCAGTGCCCTCAGGGCCGATACGCAGTATTTT.

By proportion, this clonotype is medium-sized. The chain is built from TRBV28 and TRBJ2-7; TRBD1 matches at 9 bases. Germline assignment: CDR1 MDHEN and CDR2 SYDVKM. Trimming removed 6 bases from V and 3 bases from J; junction bases left unmatched: 9. The length of the CDR3 is 15 residues. Written as DNA, the CDR3 is TGTGCCAGCAGGGGTCCGGGACAGGGCGACTACGAGCAGTACTTC. It translates to CASRGPGQGDYEQYF.

This clonotype came up many times. This chain joins TRBV20-1 and TRBJ2-5, with 7 positions matching TRBD2. This CDR3 has 13 residues. The germline CDR1 and CDR2 sequences are DFQATT and SNEGSKA (reference sequence). The J segment lost 8 bases and the V segment lost 6 bases, leaving 12 bases of the junction unmatched. The CDR3 coding sequence is TGCAGTGCCCAGATTGGGACGGGAGGTACCCAGTACTTC. Protein sequence: CSAQIGTGGTQYF.

Many counts were recorded for this clonotype. The gene calls are TRBV12-3 or TRBV12-4 and TRBJ1-5; TRBD1 matches 10 bases. The CDR3 contains 16 residues. The ends lost 3 bases at V and 5 bases at J; junction bases unmatched: 7. The CDR3 spells CASSFRDRGLHQPQHF. The DNA for the CDR3 is TGTGCCAGCAGTTTTAGGGACAGGGGCCTGCATCAGCCCCAGCATTTT.

This clonotype was recorded many times. The genes are TRBV4-1 and TRBJ1-3; D is unclear. This CDR3 has 17 residues. Germline-derived CDR1 and CDR2 are MGHRA and YSYEKL. V was cut by 0 bases and J by 4 bases, with 16 bases left in between. The CDR3 DNA sequence: TGCGCCAGCAGCCAAGATGGCGGAAAATCCTACGGAAACACCATATATTTT. Amino acid sequence: CASSQDGGKSYGNTIYF.

This clonotype was seen repeatedly, ten times or more. The rearrangement uses TRBV6-6 and TRBJ2-3, with D perhaps TRBD1 (5 bases). Trimming took off 6 bases at V and 3 bases at J, with 10 bases between the two ends. Germline V gene sequence: CDR1 MNHNY, CDR2 SVGAGI (reference sequence). The CDR3 covers 13 residues. As DNA, the CDR3 is TGTGCCAGCAGGGGGCAGGGAACAGATACGCAGTATTTT. It encodes CASRGQGTDTQYF.

In this sample, this clonotype turned up many times. V gene TRBV5-1 combines with J gene TRBJ2-7, with D tentatively TRBD1 or TRBD2 (5 bases each). CDR3 size: 13 residues. Trimming shortened V by 1 base and J by 4 bases, and 9 bases separated the two germline ends. In germline, CDR1 is SGHRS, CDR2 YFSETQ. Here the CDR3 reads CASSLLGEYEQYF. The CDR3 DNA is TGCGCCAGCAGCTTGTTGGGGGAATACGAGCAGTACTTC.